This entry lists 9 T cell receptor beta chains sequenced from one sample in a study of CXCR3-negative and CXCR3-positive naive CD8 T cells. Findings and caveats of the study: A higher hydrophobicity marked the TRB CDR3s of CXCR3-positive naive cells versus CXCR3-negative naive cells.

Through 5' RACE with UMI labels, the TRB cDNA libraries were prepared. From its re-call of the 5' RACE reads, TCRdb lists each CDR3 protein once, without DNA. The sample table includes some 64,000 distinct CDR3 sequences. No antigen has been assigned to these receptors. Specimen: naive CXCR3+ CD8+ T cells from blood. Subset indicated: CD45RO-CCR7+CD27+CD95- naive CD8+ T cells expressing CXCR3 (TNR3+). The receptors were gathered from a human donor in good health. Some clones in this sample may be carry-over from other donors' samples.

The gene calls are TRBV7-2 and TRBJ2-7. Germline CDR1 reads SGHTA; CDR2 reads FQGNSA. The CDR3 runs 14 residues. The CDR3 is CASSFYGPSYEQYF.

The chain employs TRBV29-1 and TRBJ1-1; TCRdb picks TRBD1, but there is no DNA to check that call. The CDR3 is 14 residues long. Germline-derived CDR1 and CDR2 are SQVTM and ANQGSEA. Here the CDR3 reads CSVVGGFGNTEAFF.

V gene TRBV19 combines with J gene TRBJ1-1; absent DNA, TCRdb's TRBD1 call cannot be checked. CDR1 is LNHDA and CDR2 is SQIVND in the germline V gene (reference sequence). This CDR3 has 14 residues. The CDR3 sequence: CASGHRDSNTEAFF.

The rearrangement links TRBV6-5 to TRBJ1-1. This CDR3 has 14 amino acids. CDR1 and CDR2 from the germline V gene are MNHEY and SVGAGI. CDR3 region: CASSYRGGNTEAFF.

The chain recombines TRBV7-9 with TRBJ1-3. The CDR3 spans 15 residues. Germline-derived CDR1 and CDR2 are SEHNR and FQNEAQ (reference sequence). The CDR3 loop is CASSFGTPPVNTIYF.

This chain joins TRBV7-3 and TRBJ2-1. Germline lookup yields CDR1 SGHTA and CDR2 FQGTGA. The CDR3 is made up of 13 amino acids. This CDR3 is CASSKKVHNEQFF.

The rearrangement joins TRBV12-3 or TRBV12-4 to TRBJ2-7; TCRdb proposes TRBD2, but this gene call is untestable without DNA. The CDR3 is made up of 14 amino acids. Here the CDR3 reads CASSLTGPRYEQYF.

CDR3 region: CASSLQGGDQETQYF. V usage is TRBV7-6 and J usage is TRBJ2-5; TCRdb's D call, TRBD1, is unchecked because there is no DNA. Germline V gives CDR1 SGHVS, CDR2 FNYEAQ. The CDR3 runs 15 residues.

The chain carries TRBV27 and TRBJ2-7; TCRdb lists TRBD2, though no DNA is available to test this call. Germline V CDR1 and CDR2: MNHEY, SMNVEV (reference sequence). The CDR3 spans 16 residues. CDR3 in amino acids: CASRSGLAGALDEQYF.